Below are 8 T cell receptor beta chains sequenced from a single sample in a study of Graves' ophthalmopathy and Graves' hyperthyroidism. Amplifying from RNA transcripts, the study obtained TCR beta CDR3 regions. The library came from an HTBI-primed first-round RT-PCR and a second-round multiplex PCR. TCRdb re-called the multiplex PCR reads with MiXCR, one entry per CDR3 protein. This sample has 40,000 to 45,000 distinct CDR3 sequences; about 51% occur once, and the top ten carry roughly 18%. Sequencing was performed on peripheral blood. Source of these receptors: an adult man with Graves' ophthalmopathy.

With respect to this clonotype: Given the absence of the conserved phenylalanine or tryptophan at the CDR3 end, a read error is likely. The V and J genes are TRBV11-2 and TRBJ2-2, with D unresolved. CDR3 size: 14 residues. Trimming shortened V by 5 bases and J by 6 bases, and 13 bases separated the two germline ends. Germline CDR1 is SGHAT and CDR2 is FQNNGV. The CDR3 coding sequence is TGTGCCAGCAGCCTAATGGCGGATTCCGGGGAGCTGTTTCTT. It specifies CASSLMADSGELFL.

This clonotype was seen at least ten times. The chain carries TRBV12-3 or TRBV12-4 and TRBJ1-1; 10 nucleotides line up with TRBD1. CDR3 length equals 14 residues. Trimming took 5 bases from V and 5 from J; bases not matched to a gene: 5. CDR3 sequence (DNA): TGTGCCAGCAGTCCCGGACAGGGGGTGACTGAAGCTTTCTTT. Encoded protein: CASSPGQGVTEAFF.

There are many counts of this clonotype. This chain uses TRBV7-9 with TRBJ2-1; the D gene is possibly TRBD2 (7 bases). The germline V gene encodes CDR1 SEHNR and CDR2 FQNEAQ (reference sequence). Trimming took 5 bases from V and 1 from J, leaving 12 bases between them. This CDR3 spans 15 amino acids. The CDR3 loop reads CASSPQGGSYNEQFF. The CDR3 DNA is TGTGCCAGCAGCCCACAGGGAGGGTCCTACAATGAGCAGTTCTTC.

The chain links TRBV7-3 to TRBJ2-2, with D unresolved. Germline assignment: CDR1 SGHTA and CDR2 FQGTGA. V was cut by 1 base and J by 6 bases, with 3 bases left in between. CDR3 length: 12 residues. The CDR3 protein is CASSLIPGELFF. The CDR3 DNA follows: TGTGCCAGCAGCTTAATCCCCGGGGAGCTGTTTTTT.

The rearrangement uses TRBV11-1 and TRBJ2-2; D not resolved. Trimming cost V 7 bases and J 3 bases, with 12 bases left between them. The V gene's germline CDR1 is SGHAT and CDR2 FQDESV (reference sequence). The CDR3 sequence is 14 residues long. CDR3 region: CASIPDPYTGELFF. The CDR3 DNA reads TGTGCCAGCATCCCTGACCCCTACACCGGGGAGCTGTTTTTT.

This clonotype counts as medium-sized. The chain carries TRBV7-2 and TRBJ2-5; D is uncertain. V was cut by 8 bases and J by 5 bases, with 9 bases left in between. The CDR3 has 11 amino acids. Germline V CDR1 and CDR2: SGHTA, FQGNSA. The CDR3 nucleotides are TGTGCCAGCGGCACTGAGGAGACCCAGTACTTC. Its protein is CASGTEETQYF.

J is TRBJ2-2 and V is TRBV29-1, with D perhaps matching TRBD1 (6 bases). Germline V CDR1 and CDR2: SQVTM, ANQGSEA. The V end was cut by 3 bases, the J end by 1 base, with 15 bases between. The CDR3 is 16 amino acids. The CDR3 sequence is CSVEVGAGQNTGELFF. The CDR3 bases are TGCAGCGTTGAGGTGGGGGCAGGCCAGAACACCGGGGAGCTGTTTTTT.

In its sample, this clonotype was seen many times. This chain uses TRBV6-1 with TRBJ2-3, with 11 bases lining up with TRBD2. Germline V gene data show CDR1 as MNHNS and CDR2 as SASEGT. The length of the CDR3 is 18 residues. V shed 6 bases, J shed 0 bases, and the junction held 11 bases outside the gene matches. In DNA, the CDR3 is TGTGCCAGCAGCCGCACCGGGAGACTAGCGGGGAGCACAGATACGCAGTATTTT. Its translation is CASSRTGRLAGSTDTQYF.